This T cell receptor beta chain was retrieved from a study of CD8+ T cells in alopecia areata. Findings and limits, study-wide: Scalp lesions, especially in alopecia totalis/universalis, had higher clonality than normal scalp. Scalp sample data also include resident alphabeta T cells from normal skin.

Comment on this clone: The antigen is unknown.

Extracted from the samples, RNA was reverse transcribed into cDNA to serve as the sequencing template. Data came from immunoSEQ multiplex PCR; TCRdb stores just in-frame clones and leaves some out. Of roughly 200,000 clones in the sample, 56% were seen once. V dropped 5 bases and J dropped 5 bases, with 12 bases sitting between them. The CDR3 sequence is 12 residues long. Per germline, CDR1 SQVTM and CDR2 ANQGSEA. This sequence was found in a human donor in good health. The sequencing input was CD8+ T cells sorted from blood. V and J are TRBV29-1 and TRBJ2-5, with D possibly matching TRBD2 (7 bases). CDR3 in amino acids: CSVTGGLETQYF. As DNA, the CDR3 is TGCAGCGTTACGGGGGGCCTTGAGACCCAGTACTTC.